This TCR beta chain was captured in a study of T cells in Graves' hyperthyroidism and ophthalmopathy (dated by TCRdb to about 2019). In the study overall: Peripheral blood samples were taken at the time of initial diagnosis, prior to any treatment. To identify distinguishing TCR V-J signatures, a discovery cohort of about a hundred patients was used, comprising 43 with Graves' ophthalmopathy and around 60 with stable Graves' hyperthyroidism. Whether ophthalmopathy could be predicted prospectively was tested in an independent validation cohort made up of under 20 hyperthyroidism patients plus 17 patients who later progressed to ophthalmopathy. For training and testing, the 100 or so patients in the discovery cohort were randomly divided in a 7:3 ratio. Thyroid tissue and blood T-cell repertoires from six or seven Graves' hyperthyroidism patients were also compared in the study. After blood sampling, hyperthyroidism patients were treated with methimazole at a starting dose of 30 mg daily, and ophthalmopathy patients were treated with high-dose intravenous methylprednisolone. TCR Vbeta CDR3 sequencing of 130 to 150 peripheral blood samples (over 40 ophthalmopathy, roughly 74 hyperthyroidism and approximately 17 progressor patients) is reported in the paper. The study at large found these results: Sample size was not statistically predetermined, and blinding of investigators to group allocation was not performed. Blood samples also contained most of the expanded thyroid clonotypes (frequency above 0.001), which suggests that blood repertoires may reflect thyroid immune responses. In validation, progression to ophthalmopathy was predicted by the model with 70.59% sensitivity and approximately 78% specificity, a median of approximately 6.5 months before onset. A model built on a 13 V-J signature distinguished ophthalmopathy from stable hyperthyroidism, reaching 85% to 90% sensitivity and about 81% specificity in cross-validation and 80%/75% in testing.

Ophthalmopathy patients had moderately to severely active disease, with a Clinical Activity Score of 3 or more, a NOSPECS grade of 4 or more, and a disease duration of less than 3 months. The study excluded patients with uncontrolled infections, other autoimmune diseases, pregnancy or lactation. Clinical symptoms, serum thyroxine and TRAb, thyroid ultrasound, and orbital computed tomography formed the basis for the diagnoses. PBMCs were separated from roughly 10 ml of fresh peripheral blood using Ficoll-Paque density gradient centrifugation. Total RNA was extracted using Trizol reagent, and RNA quality was assessed on an Agilent 2100 Bioanalyzer. The CDR3 starts with the cysteine, ends with the phenylalanine, and has 22 residues. Of all the DNA, just the CDR3 is kept, 66 bases in frame from base 1. CDR1 and CDR2 were assigned from the germline V gene as MNHEY and SVGEGT. At the junction V is shortened by 0 bases and J by 0 bases, with 27 bases in between.

TCR beta CDR3 regions were amplified from RNA transcripts. The first round of RT-PCR for the TCR CDR3 was performed with the HTBI primer set and the Qiagen OneStep RT-PCR kit. Libraries were constructed in a second round of multiplex PCR, after which size selection and purification were carried out. Sequencing of the libraries was done on an Illumina HiSeq2000 using paired-end 100 bp reads. In the paper's pipeline: Raw data were processed with SOAPnuke, discarding reads with adapters, uncalled bases, mean Phred below 15, or no exact constant-primer or identifier match. High-quality paired reads were merged with COPE v1.2.5, and unique nucleotide sequences were defined as clonotypes. Clonotypes were aligned to IMGT TRBV, TRBD and TRBJ reference segments using MiTCR v1.1. Analysis was restricted to V-J combinations with a frequency above 0.0001, which covered 98% to 99.2% of repertoires. A TCS score was defined as the ratio between F50 (clonal expansion) and ExV (chaos), using BLOSUM62-based TCRdist between CDR3 peptides within each V-J. Welch's t-statistics and random forest reduced approximately 520 V-J features to about 12, which were used in a naive Bayes classifier (R e1071). Thyroid-blood repertoire similarity was quantified with the Morisita-Horn index. In-frame beta chains were kept once TCRdb had trimmed the public reads at Q25 with fastp and called clones with MiXCR. For every CDR3 protein sequence, its rows merge into one entry that carries the most common genes and DNA. These V and J calls rely on TCRdb rather than the paper's analysis. The sample includes 640,000 or so distinct CDR3 sequences, with 14% to 15% observed a single time. The ten top clones hold approximately 4.2% of the sample.

To note about this clonotype: Its antigen is not yet known. Per-base quality was not reported, and no clone a single base away is much larger than it.

Sequencing input: blood. The clonotype was recovered from a woman aged 35 to 49 with Graves' ophthalmopathy. The chain is made from TRBV6-2 or TRBV6-3 and TRBJ1-3; D gene: possibly TRBD1, on 5 matching bases. The CDR3 here reads CASSYSYHFGTGTRSSGNTIYF. The DNA sequence reads TGTGCCAGCAGTTACTCGTACCATTTTGGAACAGGCACACGGAGCTCTGGAAACACCATATATTTT.